One sample yielded the 32 T cell receptor beta chains listed below, sequenced in a study of OX40 agonist ivuxolimab in advanced cancers. Data came from immunoSEQ multiplex PCR; TCRdb stores just in-frame clones and leaves some out. Of tens of thousands of clones listed, about 88% are singletons. The material was CD4+ or CD8+ T cells sorted from blood, obtained in a trial of the OX40 agonist ivuxolimab. The receptors here all came from an adult with an advanced solid tumor such as melanoma, head and neck, liver or kidney cancer.

The chain carries TRBV9 and TRBJ2-3, with D uncertain. Trimming took off 1 base at V and 6 bases at J, with 6 bases between the two ends. In germline, CDR1 is SGDLS, CDR2 YYNGEE. The CDR3 runs 12 residues. The CDR3 here is CASSVPRDTQYF. For the CDR3, the DNA is TGTGCCAGCAGCGTACCGAGGGATACGCAGTATTTT.

The chain recombines TRBV28 with TRBJ2-2, with 8 nucleotides matching TRBD1. Germline loops: CDR1 MDHEN, CDR2 SYDVKM. This CDR3 comprises 13 residues. J was trimmed by 4 bases and V by 5 bases; bases with no gene match: 0. The CDR3: CASSTGGTGELFF. For the CDR3, the DNA is TGTGCCAGCAGTACAGGGGGCACCGGGGAGCTGTTTTTT.

This clone was counted once. J is TRBJ2-1 and V is TRBV11-2; 7 positions match TRBD1. Germline lookup yields CDR1 SGHAT and CDR2 FQNNGV. The CDR3 extends over 16 amino acids. J gave up 3 bases and V 4 bases, and 9 bases lay outside the gene matches. The CDR3 protein is CASSSGTEGGYNEQFF. DNA of the CDR3: TGTGCCAGCAGCTCCGGGACAGAGGGCGGCTACAATGAGCAGTTCTTC.

The rearrangement joins TRBV2 to TRBJ2-1; D remains unclear. V gave up 4 bases and J gave up 4 bases, with 8 bases separating them. CDR3 length: 13 amino acids. The germline CDR1 and CDR2 sequences are SNHLY and FYNNEI. CDR3 sequence (DNA): TGTGCCAGCAGTGGAGTAGCTTACAATGAGCAGTTCTTC. Translated: CASSGVAYNEQFF.

The J gene is TRBJ1-4, the V gene TRBV6-6; D might be TRBD1 (5 bases). Germline V gives CDR1 MNHNY, CDR2 SVGAGI (reference sequence). This CDR3 is built from 14 residues. Trimming left V 6 bases short and J 0 bases short, with 8 bases between. The CDR3 nucleotides are TGTGCCAGCAGGGGGACGACAACTAATGAAAAACTGTTTTTT. Protein product: CASRGTTTNEKLFF.

This sequence joins TRBV4-3 and TRBJ2-5; 8 bases match TRBD2. The assigned J gene may be wrong: the sequence end matches TRBJ2-7 better. The germline CDR1 and CDR2 sequences are LGHNA and YSLEER. The CDR3 extends over 15 amino acids. This chain's CDR3 is CASSLGASGLYEQYF. CDR3 DNA sequence: TGCGCCAGCAGCCTGGGAGCTAGCGGGCTATACGAGCAGTACTTC.

The V call is TRBV2, the J call TRBJ2-1; 11 bases are a match to TRBD1. Per germline, CDR1 SNHLY and CDR2 FYNNEI. The V and J ends lost 7 bases and 7 bases, in that order; junction bases with no gene match: 9. CDR3 length: 15 amino acids. The CDR3 DNA reads as TGTGCCAGCAAGGAGAGGACAGGGGGCGAAAATGAGCAGTTCTTC. This sequence encodes CASKERTGGENEQFF.

The DNA for the CDR3 is TGCAGCGTAACAGGGACAATCATGAACACTGAAGCTTTCTTT. It yields the protein CSVTGTIMNTEAFF. The chain carries TRBV29-1 and TRBJ1-1; D perhaps matches TRBD1 (6 bases). CDR1 and CDR2 (germline): SQVTM, ANQGSEA. The CDR3 is 14 residues long. Trimming cost V 6 bases and J 0 bases, with 14 bases left between them. Looking up the rest from reference TRBV29-1 and TRBJ1-1 gives the full variable domain: SAVISQKPSRDICQRGTSLTIQCQVDSQVTMMFWYRQQPGQSLTLIATANQGSEATYESGFVIDKFPISRPNLTFSTLTVSNMSPEDSSIYLCSVTGTIMNTEAFFGQGTRLTVV.

The rearrangement joins TRBV29-1 to TRBJ1-2; weak D call: TRBD1 (5 bases). The germline V gene has CDR1 SQVTM and CDR2 ANQGSEA. Trimming pared 7 bases from V and 8 bases from J, leaving 20 bases between. The CDR3 is 13 residues long. CDR3 sequence (DNA): TGCAGCGCTAAGGGACCGGACGGGAGAGGCTACACCTTC. As protein: CSAKGPDGRGYTF.

This chain uses TRBV5-6 with TRBJ1-1; D remains ambiguous. V lost 0 bases, J lost 6 bases, and 3 bases lay in between. Germline V gene sequence: CDR1 SGHDT, CDR2 YYEEEE. The CDR3 runs 11 residues. The CDR3 DNA reads as TGTGCCAGCAGCTTGGGTCCTGAAGCTTTCTTT. Amino acid sequence: CASSLGPEAFF.

V usage is TRBV27 and J usage is TRBJ2-1; 14 nucleotides match TRBD2. The germline V gene encodes CDR1 MNHEY and CDR2 SMNVEV (reference sequence). The CDR3 is 15 residues long. V lost 6 bases to trimming and J lost 8 bases; unmatched junction nucleotides: 6. The DNA for the CDR3 is TGTGCCAGCAGACTGGCGACTAGCGGGAGGGATGAGCAGTTCTTC. Residues: CASRLATSGRDEQFF.

This clone came up a few times. The chain uses TRBV11-2 and TRBJ1-1; the D is unclear. Germline CDR1 SGHAT, CDR2 FQNNGV. The CDR3 contains 13 residues. V shed 2 bases and J shed 2 bases, with 6 bases lying between them. As DNA, the CDR3 is TGTGCCAGCAGCTTACAGAGTAACACTGAAGCTTTCTTT. Its protein is CASSLQSNTEAFF.

This sequence joins TRBV18 and TRBJ2-1; TRBD1 matches at 9 bases. The germline gives CDR1 KGHSH, CDR2 LQKENI. The ends lost 3 bases at V and 2 bases at J; junction bases unmatched: 2. The CDR3 covers 15 residues. The CDR3 spells CASSPGQGPYNEQFF. CDR3 bases: TGTGCCAGCTCACCGGGACAGGGACCCTACAATGAGCAGTTCTTC.

V is TRBV12-2 and J is TRBJ2-7; the table assigns TRBD2, which was not confirmed against the DNA. TRBV12-2 is labeled a pseudogene. CDR3 length: 14 residues. CDR3 residues: CASFRGRSSYEQYF. The CDR3 DNA sequence: TGTGCCAGCTTCCGTGGTCGGAGCTCCTACGAGCAGTACTTC.

This chain connects TRBV18 to TRBJ2-2; tentative D call: TRBD2 (6 bases). Trimming took off 9 bases at V and 0 bases at J, with 23 bases between the two ends. This CDR3 spans 18 amino acids. The germline V gene has CDR1 KGHSH and CDR2 LQKENI. The CDR3 DNA reads TGTGCCAGTAGCTTCTCGGAGGGGCCGTCTTCGAACACCGGGGAGCTGTTTTTT. It is translated as CASSFSEGPSSNTGELFF.

This clone appeared a single time. The V and J genes are TRBV10-3 and TRBJ1-3, with a tentative D call TRBD1 (5 bases). CDR1 is ENHRY and CDR2 is SYGVKD in the germline V gene. Trimming stripped 7 bases from V and 0 bases from J, with 7 bases between. The CDR3 sequence is 13 residues long. The CDR3 here is CAITGNSGNTIYF. DNA for the CDR3: TGTGCCATCACAGGGAACTCTGGAAACACCATATATTTT.

The rearrangement joins TRBV7-3 to TRBJ2-7, with TRBD2 identical over 9 bases. V dropped 5 bases and J dropped 0; count of bases not matched to a gene: 8. Germline CDR1 is SGHTA and CDR2 is FQGTGA. The CDR3 is made up of 16 amino acids. For the CDR3, the DNA is TGTGCCAGCAGCAAGCTAAGCGGGAGGAGCTCCTACGAGCAGTACTTC. Translation gives CASSKLSGRSSYEQYF.

The table lists this clone with a count of one. This chain uses TRBV10-3 with TRBJ1-5; 8 positions match TRBD1. The CDR3 runs 16 residues. Germline V gene lookup returns CDR1 ENHRY and CDR2 SYGVKD. Losses at the gene ends were 0 bases for V and 3 bases for J; bases not matched to a gene: 4. The chain's CDR3 is CAISESQGAPNQPQHF. Written as DNA, the CDR3 is TGTGCCATCAGTGAGTCTCAGGGGGCGCCCAATCAGCCCCAGCATTTT.

This chain uses TRBV5-1 with TRBJ2-1; 11 nucleotides align to TRBD1. Per the germline V gene, CDR1 is SGHRS and CDR2 is YFSETQ. Losses at the gene ends were 5 bases for V and 7 bases for J; bases not matched to a gene: 2. The CDR3 loop spans 13 amino acids. The CDR3 sequence is CASRGTGGNEQFF. The CDR3 DNA is TGCGCCAGCAGGGGGACAGGGGGTAATGAGCAGTTCTTC.

This chain links TRBV6-1 with TRBJ1-2; D unclear. Germline-derived CDR1 and CDR2 are MNHNS and SASEGT. The germline V and J ends were trimmed by 5 bases and 7 bases, with 8 bases remaining between them. CDR3 length: 11 residues. CDR3 coding DNA: TGTGCCAGCAGTTACAGACGTGGCTACACCTTC. Its translation is CASSYRRGYTF.

This clone was seen just once. CDR3 protein: CASSLSSFYEQYF. CDR3 nucleotide sequence: TGTGCCAGTAGTCTGTCGTCCTTCTACGAGCAGTACTTC. The chain combines TRBV19 with TRBJ2-7; D not certain. This CDR3 spans 13 amino acids. V was pared by 5 bases and J by 3 bases, with 11 bases between. The germline gives CDR1 LNHDA, CDR2 SQIVND (reference sequence).

This chain uses TRBV5-1 with TRBJ1-1; D is uncertain. Germline V CDR1 and CDR2: SGHRS, YFSETQ. This CDR3 comprises 14 residues. The V and J ends lost 0 bases and 3 bases respectively, with 9 bases between them. CDR3 sequence: CASSLVRVDTEAFF. The CDR3 DNA sequence: TGCGCCAGCAGCTTGGTTAGGGTAGACACTGAAGCTTTCTTT.

J is TRBJ1-4 and V is TRBV28; D is unresolved. This CDR3 is built from 12 residues. Germline V gives CDR1 MDHEN, CDR2 SYDVKM. Deletions cut 6 bases from V and 10 bases from J, with 12 bases between. CDR3 in amino acids: CASRIRGTKLFF. The CDR3, as DNA: TGTGCCAGCAGAATCCGGGGTACAAAACTGTTTTTT.

This clone was recorded once. This rearrangement joins TRBV6-5 to TRBJ2-7; 10 bases map to TRBD2. This CDR3 comprises 15 residues. CDR1 MNHEY and CDR2 SVGAGI come from the germline V gene. J lost 0 bases, V lost 6 bases, and 5 bases had no gene match. CDR3 in amino acids: CASSPGLAHSYEQYF. CDR3 DNA sequence: TGTGCCAGCAGCCCGGGACTAGCGCACTCCTACGAGCAGTACTTC.

V is TRBV11-2 and J is TRBJ2-5; TRBD1 agrees at 7 bases. The germline V gene encodes CDR1 SGHAT and CDR2 FQNNGV. The CDR3 is made up of 11 amino acids. The ends lost 2 bases at V and 9 bases at J; junction bases unmatched: 0. Written as DNA, the CDR3 is TGTGCCAGCAGCTTACAGGGGGCCCAGTACTTC. It yields the protein CASSLQGAQYF.

This clone was recorded once. The J gene is TRBJ1-1, the V gene TRBV6-5; no firm D call. Germline loops: CDR1 MNHEY, CDR2 SVGAGI. The length of the CDR3 is 12 residues. The V and J ends lost 2 bases and 3 bases respectively, with 4 bases between them. In nucleotides, the CDR3 is TGTGCCAGCAGTTACAGGGACACTGAAGCTTTCTTT. Translation: CASSYRDTEAFF.

The table lists this clone with a few counts. The chain uses TRBV6-5 and TRBJ1-5; 11 bases agree with TRBD1. V was clipped by 6 bases and J by 6 bases; unmatched bases: 7. The CDR3 sequence is 15 residues long. Per the germline V gene, CDR1 is MNHEY and CDR2 is SVGAGI. CDR3 residues: CASRSDRGQGQPQHF. DNA for the CDR3: TGTGCCAGCAGGTCGGACAGGGGGCAAGGTCAGCCCCAGCATTTT.

This rearrangement joins TRBV28 to TRBJ2-2; D may be TRBD2 (6 bases). Germline CDR1 MDHEN, CDR2 SYDVKM. V lost 5 bases, J lost 0 bases, and 16 bases lay in between. The CDR3 has 17 amino acids. CDR3 nucleotide sequence: TGTGCCAGCAGTCCAACCGGGAGACTCGCGAACACCGGGGAGCTGTTTTTT. It is translated as CASSPTGRLANTGELFF.

This chain uses TRBV28 with TRBJ2-7, with TRBD1 matching 9 bases. The CDR3 totals 17 residues. With 6 bases clipped from V and 3 bases from J, the junction kept 15 bases outside the gene matches. In germline, CDR1 is MDHEN, CDR2 SYDVKM. As DNA, the CDR3 is TGTGCCAGCAGCCGCCACGCCTCCGGGACAGGGAACTACGAGCAGTACTTC. The encoded protein is CASSRHASGTGNYEQYF.

This clone was counted only a few times. CDR3 nucleotides: TGTGCCAGCAGTATCAGACCTGGGCAGCCCCAGCATTTT. Its protein is CASSIRPGQPQHF. The chain is built from TRBV6-1 and TRBJ1-5; D is unresolved. Germline CDR1 is MNHNS and CDR2 is SASEGT. The CDR3 covers 13 residues. V was pared by 5 bases and J by 7 bases, with 12 bases between.

The chain is built from TRBV29-1 and TRBJ1-2, with D tentatively TRBD1 (5 bases). Trimming pared 7 bases from V and 8 bases from J, leaving 17 bases between. This CDR3 is 12 amino acids long. Germline V lookup: CDR1 SQVTM, CDR2 ANQGSEA. The DNA of the CDR3 is TGCAGCGGTGGGGACGGGACGGGGGGCTACACCTTC. As protein: CSGGDGTGGYTF.

V is TRBV6-1 and J is TRBJ2-6; the D gene could be TRBD1 or TRBD2 (5 bases each). The CDR3 has 15 residues. Trimming stripped 5 bases from V and 2 bases from J, with 10 bases between. Germline V gene data show CDR1 as MNHNS and CDR2 as SASEGT. The CDR3 region is CASSRDVPGANVLTF. The CDR3 nucleotides read TGTGCCAGCAGTAGGGACGTTCCTGGGGCCAACGTCCTGACTTTC.